What follows are 24 T cell receptor beta chains derived from one specimen sequenced in a study of graft-versus-host responses after intestinal transplantation. These TCRs are of unknown antigen specificity. Assay used: immunoSEQ multiplex PCR; TCRdb lists only in-frame clones, some missing. The repertoire includes tens of thousands of clones, 90% to 95% of them detected once, and approximately 0.48% sits in the top ten. The sample was unstimulated CD8+ T cells sorted from spleen or lymph node cells, taken before intestinal transplant. The receptors here all came from a human donor who received an intestinal transplant.

The rearrangement joins TRBV5-1 to TRBJ2-7, with 7 bases aligning to TRBD1. The CDR3 length is 13 residues. The V and J ends lost 4 bases and 3 bases, in that order; junction bases with no gene match: 4. Germline loops: CDR1 SGHRS, CDR2 YFSETQ. The DNA for the CDR3 is TGCGCCAGCAGCCCGACAGGGATCTACGAGCAGTACTTC. This codes for CASSPTGIYEQYF.

V and J are TRBV30 and TRBJ2-7; D might be TRBD1 (5 bases). V lost 1 base to trimming and J lost 0 bases, with 10 bases between them. The CDR3 sequence is 14 residues long. From germline, CDR1 is GTSNPN and CDR2 SVGIG (reference sequence). For the CDR3, the DNA is TGTGCCTGGAGTGCAGGGCTGTCCTCCTACGAGCAGTACTTC. This encodes CAWSAGLSSYEQYF.

The rearrangement joins TRBV4-1 to TRBJ1-1; TRBD1 matches at 8 bases. Looked up from germline, CDR1 is MGHRA and CDR2 is YSYEKL. The CDR3 is made up of 14 amino acids. Trimming took 4 bases from V and 1 from J; bases not matched to a gene: 2. In nucleotides, the CDR3 is TGCGCCAGCAGCCGACAGGGGAAGAACACTGAAGCTTTCTTT. It codes for CASSRQGKNTEAFF.

The chain links TRBV6-5 to TRBJ1-3, with 9 bases that match TRBD1. From germline, CDR1 is MNHEY and CDR2 SVGAGI. The CDR3 is 14 residues long. J was trimmed by 5 bases and V by 4 bases; bases with no gene match: 3. CDR3 loop: CASSWGTGRNTIYF. The CDR3 nucleotides read TGTGCCAGCAGTTGGGGGACAGGGAGAAACACCATATATTTT.

The V gene is TRBV10-3, the J gene TRBJ2-3, with TRBD1 matching 7 bases. V trimming: 8 bases; J trimming: 2 bases; junction bases outside the gene matches: 7. This CDR3 is built from 14 residues. CDR1 and CDR2 from the germline V gene are ENHRY and SYGVKD. The CDR3 region has the DNA TGTGCCATCGGGACAGCCCGCAACACAGATACGCAGTATTTT. Amino acid sequence: CAIGTARNTDTQYF.

The chain combines TRBV4-3 with TRBJ2-7; 9 bases match TRBD1. V shed 6 bases, J shed 4 bases, and the junction held 7 bases outside the gene matches. The V gene's germline CDR1 is LGHNA and CDR2 YSLEER. The CDR3 is made up of 14 amino acids. CDR3 sequence reads: CASSAGTGPYEQYF. The CDR3 bases are TGCGCCAGCAGTGCTGGGACAGGGCCTTACGAGCAGTACTTC.

V usage is TRBV30 and J usage is TRBJ2-1; D uncertain. Trimming cost V 1 base and J 10 bases, with 14 bases left between them. Per germline, CDR1 GTSNPN and CDR2 SVGIG (reference sequence). This CDR3 has 13 amino acids. DNA of the CDR3: TGTGCCTGGAGTGCCTCTGACTTTCTGGAGCAGTTCTTC. Translating it yields CAWSASDFLEQFF.

The V call is TRBV19, the J call TRBJ2-1, with 10 bases lining up with TRBD1. The CDR3 is 16 residues long. V lost 7 bases, J lost 3 bases, and 9 bases stayed unmatched. Germline loops: CDR1 LNHDA, CDR2 SQIVND (reference sequence). This CDR3 reads CASTNTDRGIYNEQFF. The CDR3 nucleotides read TGTGCCAGTACCAATACGGACAGGGGGATCTACAATGAGCAGTTCTTC.

V gene TRBV7-6 combines with J gene TRBJ1-3; D unresolved. This CDR3 has 13 residues. The germline V and J ends were trimmed by 8 bases and 0 bases, with 8 bases remaining between them. CDR1 and CDR2 (germline): SGHVS, FNYEAQ. The CDR3 loop reads CASFPGSGNTIYF. DNA for the CDR3: TGTGCCAGCTTCCCGGGCTCTGGAAACACCATATATTTT.

The chain recombines TRBV9 with TRBJ2-7; D is undetermined. Germline loops: CDR1 SGDLS, CDR2 YYNGEE. Trimming took 4 bases from V and 2 from J, leaving 10 bases between them. The CDR3 length is 13 residues. The CDR3 nucleotides read TGTGCCAGCAGCCTAACGCCTGCCTACGAGCAGTACTTC. Translation gives CASSLTPAYEQYF.

This chain uses TRBV19 with TRBJ1-4; D call uncertain. From germline, CDR1 is LNHDA and CDR2 SQIVND (reference sequence). CDR3 length: 10 amino acids. The CDR3 sequence: CERQIQKLFF. The CDR3 DNA is TGTGAGAGGCAGATACAAAAACTGTTTTTT.

In DNA, the CDR3 is TGTGCCAGCAGTGGGGGGGGACTAGCACACGGAGGAGAGACCCAGTACTTC. Residues: CASSGGGLAHGGETQYF. The chain has TRBV28 and TRBJ2-5; TRBD2 matches 9 bases. CDR1 is MDHEN and CDR2 is SYDVKM in the germline V gene. There are 17 residues in the CDR3. After removal of 5 bases from V and 4 bases from J, the junction contained 14 bases not matched to a gene.

V gene TRBV7-9 combines with J gene TRBJ2-1; 7 positions match TRBD2. With 5 bases clipped from V and 5 bases from J, the junction kept 18 bases outside the gene matches. Germline V lookup: CDR1 SEHNR, CDR2 FQNEAQ (reference sequence). CDR3 length: 18 residues. DNA of the CDR3: TGTGCCAGCAGCCTAACCCTTCTTACGGGAGGAAGTAACAATGAGCAGTTCTTC. Its protein product is CASSLTLLTGGSNNEQFF.

The V gene is TRBV6-1, the J gene TRBJ2-1; TRBD1 agrees at 7 bases. The germline V gene encodes CDR1 MNHNS and CDR2 SASEGT. This CDR3 is built from 15 residues. The V gene end was trimmed by 7 bases and the J gene end by 0 bases; junction bases not matched to a gene: 6. The CDR3 DNA is TGTGCCAGCACCCAGGGGGACAGCTCCTACAATGAGCAGTTCTTC. Translating gives CASTQGDSSYNEQFF.

The chain has TRBV5-1 and TRBJ1-1; no firm D call. V was cut by 5 bases and J by 4 bases, with 12 bases left in between. Germline lookup yields CDR1 SGHRS and CDR2 YFSETQ. The CDR3 consists of 13 residues. The CDR3 is CASRSGVGTEAFF. CDR3 nucleotides: TGCGCCAGCAGATCCGGGGTCGGCACTGAAGCTTTCTTT.

The rearrangement links TRBV30 to TRBJ2-7, with D maybe TRBD1 (6 bases). Germline CDR1 is GTSNPN and CDR2 is SVGIG (reference sequence). The length of the CDR3 is 14 residues. The V gene lost 4 bases and the J gene lost 3 bases, with 16 bases spanning the gap. CDR3 protein: CAWNRQEGLYEQYF. The CDR3 nucleotides read TGTGCCTGGAACAGACAGGAAGGCCTCTACGAGCAGTACTTC. Combining the CDR3 with reference TRBV30 and TRBJ2-7 gives the whole variable domain SQTIHQWPATLVQPVGSPLSLECTVEGTSNPNLYWYRQAAGRGLQLLFYSVGIGQISSEVPQNLSASRPQDRQFILSSKKLLLSDSGFYLCAWNRQEGLYEQYFGPGTRLTVT.

The rearrangement uses TRBV13 and TRBJ2-7, with D maybe TRBD2 (5 bases). The CDR3 extends over 15 amino acids. V lost 0 bases, J lost 5 bases, and 14 bases lay in between. Germline lookup yields CDR1 PRHDT and CDR2 FYEKMQ (reference sequence). CDR3 bases: TGTGCCAGCAGCTTAGGGGACTCAGCGGTCCACGAGCAGTACTTC. This translates into CASSLGDSAVHEQYF.

The rearrangement joins TRBV9 to TRBJ2-5; 7 nucleotides align to TRBD2. From germline, CDR1 is SGDLS and CDR2 YYNGEE. This CDR3 is 14 amino acids long. Trimming cost V 4 bases and J 3 bases; bases outside gene matches: 6. The CDR3 DNA sequence: TGTGCCAGCAGCCGTTTACTAGCGAAAGAGACCCAGTACTTC. Translating gives CASSRLLAKETQYF. Supplemented by reference TRBV9 and TRBJ2-5, the full variable domain reads DSGVTQTPKHLITATGQRVTLRCSPRSGDLSVYWYQQSLDQGLQFLIQYYNGEERAKGNILERFSAQQFPDLHSELNLSSLELGDSALYFCASSRLLAKETQYFGPGTRLLVL.

The chain is built from TRBV5-1 and TRBJ2-2; possibly TRBD1 for D (6 bases). Germline CDR1 and CDR2: SGHRS and YFSETQ. The length of the CDR3 is 13 residues. Trimming stripped 5 bases from V and 8 bases from J, with 13 bases between. The CDR3 DNA reads as TGCGCCAGCAGTCCAGACAGGAGGGGGGAGCTGTTTTTT. Protein sequence: CASSPDRRGELFF.

CDR3 amino acids: CASSLGSGGYTF. In DNA, the CDR3 is TGTGCCAGCAGCTTAGGTTCGGGTGGCTACACCTTC. The chain carries TRBV7-6 and TRBJ1-2; D ambiguous. V gave up 1 base and J gave up 7 bases, with 7 bases separating them. The germline CDR1 and CDR2 sequences are SGHVS and FNYEAQ. The CDR3 consists of 12 residues.

The V call is TRBV30, the J call TRBJ2-7, with 7 bases identical to TRBD1. Germline V gene lookup returns CDR1 GTSNPN and CDR2 SVGIG (reference sequence). This CDR3 is 15 amino acids long. Trimming took 0 bases from V and 0 from J; bases not matched to a gene: 5. In nucleotides, the CDR3 is TGTGCCTGGAGTGTAGGGACAGTCAGCTCCTACGAGCAGTACTTC. Protein sequence: CAWSVGTVSSYEQYF.

The chain employs TRBV10-2 and TRBJ1-2; D unclear. The CDR3 is 12 amino acids. The germline V gene has CDR1 WSHSY and CDR2 SAAADI. Trimming took off 8 bases at V and 0 bases at J, with 7 bases between the two ends. CDR3 sequence: CASLITNYGYTF. The DNA of the CDR3 is TGCGCCAGCCTTATAACTAACTATGGCTACACCTTC.

The chain combines TRBV11-2 with TRBJ2-1; 10 bases are shared with TRBD2. V shed 5 bases, J shed 8 bases, and the junction held 6 bases outside the gene matches. The CDR3 has 14 amino acids. CDR1 and CDR2 (germline): SGHAT, FQNNGV. Written as DNA, the CDR3 is TGTGCCAGCAGCCATGGGACTAGCGTCGATGAGCAGTTCTTC. Protein sequence: CASSHGTSVDEQFF. The complete variable domain, with remaining parts taken from reference TRBV11-2 and TRBJ2-1, reads EAGVAQSPRYKIIEKRQSVAFWCNPISGHATLYWYQQILGQGPKLLIQFQNNGVVDDSQLPKDRFSAERLKGVDSTLKIQPAKLEDSAVYLCASSHGTSVDEQFFGPGTRLTVL.

This rearrangement joins TRBV30 to TRBJ1-1, with D unresolved. The CDR3 loop spans 13 amino acids. Trimming took off 0 bases at V and 3 bases at J, with 8 bases between the two ends. Per germline, CDR1 GTSNPN and CDR2 SVGIG (reference sequence). The DNA for the CDR3 is TGTGCCTGGAGTGTGTGGGCTGACACTGAAGCTTTCTTT. Its translation: CAWSVWADTEAFF.